This T cell receptor beta chain was recovered during a study of memory CD4+ T cells and cytomegalovirus serostatus. The sort gate was single viable CD3+CD4+CD8-CD45RO+ cells for memory CD4+ T cells. Authors' analysis steps: After removing out-of-frame reads, around 2,000,000 distinct TCRbeta sequences remained. Using immunoSEQ multiplex PCR, the repertoire was profiled, and TCRdb retains in-frame clones only, with some absent. Clone size and the V and J calls come from that table; the DNA yielded D and trimming. This table has 50,000 to 75,000 clones, around 83% appearing once. Points on this clone: What it binds is not known.

Study-wide points: Suggested: most of the CMV-linked TCR signature lies in CD4+ memory cells.

The CDR3 extends over 16 amino acids. Germline trimming cut 4 bases from V and 7 bases from J; bases unmatched to any gene: 10. Germline-derived CDR1 and CDR2 are LNHDA and SQIVND (reference sequence). The clonotype comes from an adult in good health and CMV-seronegative. Source material: memory CD4+ T cells from blood. The chain uses TRBV19 and TRBJ2-1; 10 nucleotides align to TRBD2. Here the CDR3 reads CASSTLTSGKENEQFF. The CDR3, as DNA: TGTGCCAGTAGTACACTAACTAGCGGGAAAGAGAATGAGCAGTTCTTC. Combining the CDR3 with reference TRBV19 and TRBJ2-1 gives the whole variable domain DGGITQSPKYLFRKEGQNVTLSCEQNLNHDAMYWYRQDPGQGLRLIYYSQIVNDFQKGDIAEGYSVSREKKESFPLTVTSAQKNPTAFYLCASSTLTSGKENEQFFGPGTRLTVL.